Presented here are 19 T cell receptor beta chains from one specimen sequenced in a study of shared clonotypes between healthy human individuals. Clones were read by immunoSEQ multiplex PCR, and TCRdb kept only the in-frame ones, dropping some. This table has about 1.5 million clones, 95% to 99% appearing once. What was sequenced was naive CD4+ T cells sorted from blood. Noted subset: CD45RA+ positively selected. Receptors were obtained from a man between 25 and 39 years old in good health.

The genes are TRBV11-2 and TRBJ2-5, with D uncertain. The CDR3 is 13 amino acids. V dropped 5 bases and J dropped 4 bases, with 11 bases sitting between them. The germline CDR1 and CDR2 sequences are SGHAT and FQNNGV. CDR3 in amino acids: CASSPLDGETQYF. The DNA of the CDR3 is TGTGCCAGCAGCCCCTTAGACGGAGAGACCCAGTACTTC.

The rearrangement links TRBV28 to TRBJ2-7, with 9 bases that match TRBD2. This CDR3 has 14 amino acids. Trimming cost V 5 bases and J 3 bases; bases outside gene matches: 5. Germline values: CDR1 MDHEN, CDR2 SYDVKM. This CDR3 is CASSPLAGIYEQYF. CDR3 coding DNA: TGTGCCAGCAGTCCTCTAGCGGGGATCTACGAGCAGTACTTC.

The genes are TRBV11-1 and TRBJ2-3; 11 bases are a match to TRBD1. The J segment lost 2 bases and the V segment lost 5 bases, leaving 3 bases of the junction unmatched. CDR1 and CDR2 (germline): SGHAT, FQDESV (reference sequence). The CDR3 extends over 15 amino acids. The CDR3 sequence is CASSRTGGITDTQYF. For the CDR3, the DNA is TGTGCCAGCAGCCGGACAGGGGGCATCACAGATACGCAGTATTTT.

The chain has TRBV19 and TRBJ1-5; 7 bases map to TRBD1. The CDR3 has 15 residues. Per germline, CDR1 LNHDA and CDR2 SQIVND (reference sequence). V was clipped by 6 bases and J by 4 bases; unmatched bases: 9. This chain's CDR3 is CASRPTGQLNQPQHF. In DNA, the CDR3 is TGTGCCAGTAGACCTACGGGACAGCTTAATCAGCCCCAGCATTTT.

Note on this clone: The sample carries other DNA sequences with the same CDR3. The V and J genes are TRBV5-1 and TRBJ1-1; D is unresolved. Germline CDR1 SGHRS, CDR2 YFSETQ. The CDR3 has 13 amino acids. Deletions cut 4 bases from V and 1 base from J, with 8 bases between. The DNA for the CDR3 is TGCGCCAGCAGCACAGACGGGAACACTGAAGCTTTCTTT. It yields the protein CASSTDGNTEAFF. The variable domain in full, completed from reference TRBV5-1 and TRBJ1-1, reads KAGVTQTPRYLIKTRGQQVTLSCSPISGHRSVSWYQQTPGQGLQFLFEYFSETQRNKGNFPGRFSGRQFSNSRSEMNVSTLELGDSALYLCASSTDGNTEAFFGQGTRLTVV.

V gene TRBV5-1 combines with J gene TRBJ2-1; D gene ambiguous. With 3 bases removed from V and 7 bases from J, the gap between germline ends came to 23 bases. Germline values: CDR1 SGHRS, CDR2 YFSETQ. The CDR3 is 17 residues long. DNA for the CDR3: TGCGCCAGCAGCTCCGTAAAAATTGGATCCTTGGGGAATGAGCAGTTCTTC. Translating it yields CASSSVKIGSLGNEQFF. Full variable domain (rest looked up from reference TRBV5-1 and TRBJ2-1): KAGVTQTPRYLIKTRGQQVTLSCSPISGHRSVSWYQQTPGQGLQFLFEYFSETQRNKGNFPGRFSGRQFSNSRSEMNVSTLELGDSALYLCASSSVKIGSLGNEQFFGPGTRLTVL.

This rearrangement joins TRBV19 to TRBJ1-1; weak D call: TRBD1 (5 bases). Germline CDR1 LNHDA, CDR2 SQIVND (reference sequence). V lost 6 bases and J 2 bases, leaving 22 bases between the germline ends. The CDR3 extends over 17 amino acids. The CDR3 region is CASRRGLTRTLNTEAFF. In DNA, the CDR3 is TGTGCCAGTAGGCGGGGGTTAACGAGAACCCTTAACACTGAAGCTTTCTTT.

The rearrangement uses TRBV11-2 and TRBJ2-1, with D possibly being TRBD2 (6 bases). The CDR3 length is 13 residues. V was pared by 5 bases and J by 15 bases, with 20 bases between. Germline lookup yields CDR1 SGHAT and CDR2 FQNNGV. The CDR3: CASSPRLDGLRFF. The CDR3 nucleotides are TGTGCCAGCAGCCCGAGACTAGACGGTTTACGGTTCTTC.

The chain uses TRBV5-1 and TRBJ1-5, with D uncertain. Germline-derived CDR1 and CDR2 are SGHRS and YFSETQ. The length of the CDR3 is 19 residues. V dropped 6 bases and J dropped 0 bases, with 25 bases sitting between them. The CDR3 coding sequence is TGCGCCAGCACGAACGCCAAGCCCCTAGAGGAAGATAGCAATCAGCCCCAGCATTTT. Its protein product is CASTNAKPLEEDSNQPQHF.

This sequence joins TRBV2 and TRBJ2-1; TRBD2 matches 11 bases. Germline values: CDR1 SNHLY, CDR2 FYNNEI. There are 14 residues in the CDR3. The trim removed 8 bases at V and 6 bases at J, leaving 6 bases unmatched. The CDR3 bases are TGTGCCAGCCTTAGCGGGAGGGGGGGCAATGAGCAGTTCTTC. This translates into CASLSGRGGNEQFF.

The chain recombines TRBV5-6 with TRBJ1-1; D remains unclear. Germline assignment: CDR1 SGHDT and CDR2 YYEEEE. Between the trimmed V and J ends, which lost 7 bases and 0 bases, there was a span of 7 bases. There are 12 residues in the CDR3. The CDR3 loop reads CASQSMNTEAFF. The CDR3 DNA follows: TGTGCCAGCCAGAGCATGAACACTGAAGCTTTCTTT.

The chain combines TRBV7-8 with TRBJ2-4, with 8 bases matching TRBD2. CDR1 is SGHVS, CDR2 FQNEAQ, per germline. The V gene end was trimmed by 5 bases and the J gene end by 2 bases; junction bases not matched to a gene: 5. This CDR3 region has 15 residues. The CDR3 DNA reads TGTGCCAGCAGCAGTAGCGGGACCTCCAAAAACATTCAGTACTTC. Translation gives CASSSSGTSKNIQYF. Variable domain in full (rest from reference TRBV7-8 and TRBJ2-4): GAGVSQSPRYKVAKRGQDVALRCDPISGHVSLFWYQQALGQGPEFLTYFQNEAQLDKSGLPSDRFFAERPEGSVSTLKIQRTQQEDSAVYLCASSSSGTSKNIQYFGAGTRLSVL.

The chain couples TRBV6-5 to TRBJ1-2; 8 bases match TRBD1. The germline gives CDR1 MNHEY, CDR2 SVGAGI. V shed 2 bases, J shed 8 bases, and the junction held 10 bases outside the gene matches. The CDR3 runs 15 residues. The CDR3 nucleotides are TGTGCCAGCAGTTACCCGGGGACAGGCCCTCGGGGCTACACCTTC. Amino acid sequence: CASSYPGTGPRGYTF.

The sample holds a few counts of this clone. J is TRBJ1-2 and V is TRBV9; weak D call: TRBD1 (6 bases). V was clipped by 7 bases and J by 7 bases, with 11 bases between them. The CDR3 is 11 residues long. Germline CDR1 reads SGDLS; CDR2 reads YYNGEE. The CDR3 reads CASGGPRGYTF. In DNA, the CDR3 is TGTGCCAGCGGGGGCCCACGTGGCTACACCTTC.

This chain uses TRBV5-4 with TRBJ2-2, with 11 bases fitting TRBD2. The germline V gene has CDR1 SGHNT and CDR2 YYREEE (reference sequence). V trimming: 0 bases; J trimming: 5 bases; junction bases outside the gene matches: 6. This CDR3 has 17 amino acids. The CDR3 loop reads CASSLEIASGRTGELFF. In nucleotides, the CDR3 is TGTGCCAGCAGCTTGGAAATCGCTAGCGGGAGGACCGGGGAGCTGTTTTTT.

This sequence joins TRBV6-5 and TRBJ1-2; TRBD1 aligns across 9 bases. CDR3 size: 15 residues. Looked up from germline, CDR1 is MNHEY and CDR2 is SVGAGI. V lost 2 bases, J lost 2 bases, and 3 bases stayed unmatched. The CDR3 spells CASSYDGQGNYGYTF. The CDR3 DNA is TGTGCCAGCAGTTACGATGGACAGGGGAACTATGGCTACACCTTC.

The rearrangement links TRBV2 to TRBJ1-4; 8 bases are shared with TRBD1. This CDR3 has 13 amino acids. Germline values: CDR1 SNHLY, CDR2 FYNNEI. V was clipped by 7 bases and J by 8 bases; unmatched bases: 6. The CDR3: CASTRTGYEKLFF. In DNA, the CDR3 is TGTGCCAGCACGAGGACAGGGTACGAAAAACTGTTTTTT.

This chain joins TRBV7-2 and TRBJ2-1; 10 positions agree with TRBD1. Unmatched junction bases numbered 15, after V lost 3 bases and J lost 4 bases. CDR3 length: 19 amino acids. Per germline, CDR1 SGHTA and CDR2 FQGNSA. Here the CDR3 reads CASSFPSRQGAPGYNEQFF. The CDR3 DNA is TGTGCCAGCAGCTTCCCATCGAGACAGGGGGCCCCGGGTTACAATGAGCAGTTCTTC.

The V call is TRBV6-4, the J call TRBJ2-3, with a possible D match to TRBD1 (5 bases). The germline gives CDR1 MRHNA, CDR2 SNTAGT. Trimming shortened V by 3 bases and J by 4 bases, and 11 bases separated the two germline ends. The CDR3 runs to 14 residues. The CDR3 loop reads CASSEGWGADTQYF. CDR3 nucleotides: TGTGCCAGCAGTGAAGGATGGGGCGCAGATACGCAGTATTTT.